This T cell receptor beta chain was sequenced in a study of blood T cell repertoires in COVID-19. Study at large: The study drew acute and convalescent COVID-19 samples from the United States, Italy and Spain. In each case, the material was cDNA or gDNA derived from T cells, B-cell-depleted T cells, or PBMCs.

Looked up from germline, CDR1 is GTSNPN and CDR2 is SVGIG (reference sequence). The CDR3 has 13 residues. J lost 3 bases, V lost 4 bases, and 3 bases had no gene match. How the authors handled the data: For nucleated cells, counts were estimated from reference gene primer amplification. Clones were sequenced by immunoSEQ multiplex PCR, and TCRdb holds only the in-frame ones, with some missing. The DNA was the basis for D and trimming; V, J and clone size are from that table. The sample comprises approximately 200,000 clones, about 87% of which are singletons, and roughly 3.7% rests with the top ten. The chain combines TRBV30 with TRBJ2-7; 10 positions match TRBD1. The receptor comes from a woman aged 25 to 39 with acute or convalescent COVID-19. Sequences were obtained from peripheral blood. The CDR3 loop reads CAWIRTGGYEQYF. Here the CDR3 DNA reads TGTGCCTGGATTAGGACAGGGGGCTACGAGCAGTACTTC.